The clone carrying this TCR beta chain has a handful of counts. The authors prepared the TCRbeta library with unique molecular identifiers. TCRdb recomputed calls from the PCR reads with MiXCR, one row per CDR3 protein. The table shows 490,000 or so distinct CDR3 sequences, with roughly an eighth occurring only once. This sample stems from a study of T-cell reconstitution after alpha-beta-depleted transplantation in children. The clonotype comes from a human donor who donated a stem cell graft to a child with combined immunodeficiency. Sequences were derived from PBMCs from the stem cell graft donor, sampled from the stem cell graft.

The CDR3 DNA reads as TGTGCCAGCAGCTCTCACAGTACCCTTAATGAAAAACTGTTTTTT. Amino acid sequence: CASSSHSTLNEKLFF. The chain joins TRBV7-2 to TRBJ1-4; no clear D. The V and J ends lost 4 bases and 4 bases respectively, with 13 bases between them. The CDR3 contains 15 residues. The germline gives CDR1 SGHTA, CDR2 FQGNSA.